Listed here are 6 T cell receptor beta chains from one sample, sequenced in a study of identifying expanded T cells in peripheral blood. Only in-frame clones appear in the TCRdb table, and some are missing; sequencing was by immunoSEQ multiplex PCR. The data show 100,000 to 150,000 clones, around 88% seen once. The material sequenced was blood. These receptors came from a person between 18 and 69 years old in good health.

The CDR3 protein is CASSKSWPYTDTQYF. CDR3 DNA sequence: TGTGCCAGTAGTAAAAGTTGGCCTTACACAGATACGCAGTATTTT. The chain is built from TRBV19 and TRBJ2-3; no reliable D call. From germline, CDR1 is LNHDA and CDR2 SQIVND (reference sequence). With 4 bases removed from V and 2 bases from J, the gap between germline ends came to 13 bases. This CDR3 spans 15 amino acids. Based on the CDR3 plus reference TRBV19 and TRBJ2-3, the full variable domain is DGGITQSPKYLFRKEGQNVTLSCEQNLNHDAMYWYRQDPGQGLRLIYYSQIVNDFQKGDIAEGYSVSREKKESFPLTVTSAQKNPTAFYLCASSKSWPYTDTQYFGPGTRLTVL.

The chain uses TRBV27 and TRBJ1-2, with 8 bases fitting TRBD1. The CDR3 covers 13 residues. Trimming cost V 7 bases and J 6 bases; bases outside gene matches: 7. Germline V gene sequence: CDR1 MNHEY, CDR2 SMNVEV (reference sequence). As DNA, the CDR3 is TGTGCCAGCACAGGTCAGGGGGCTCATGGCTACACCTTC. Protein product: CASTGQGAHGYTF.

This clone was recorded a few times. The gene calls are TRBV7-3 and TRBJ2-1, with 8 bases matching TRBD2. From germline, CDR1 is SGHTA and CDR2 FQGTGA. The CDR3 runs to 12 residues. J gave up 9 bases and V 5 bases, and 3 bases lay outside the gene matches. As DNA, the CDR3 is TGTGCCAGCAGCCTTGCGGGGGGTGAGCAGTTCTTC. Protein product: CASSLAGGEQFF.

The chain uses TRBV7-9 and TRBJ2-7; perhaps TRBD1 as D (5 bases). The V and J ends lost 1 base and 2 bases respectively, with 6 bases between them. The CDR3 covers 13 residues. Germline-derived CDR1 and CDR2 are SEHNR and FQNEAQ (reference sequence). CDR3: CASSLGTTYEQYF. The CDR3 DNA follows: TGTGCCAGCAGCTTAGGGACAACCTACGAGCAGTACTTC.

This sequence joins TRBV18 and TRBJ2-5; D is possibly TRBD1 or TRBD2 (5 bases each). Per the germline V gene, CDR1 is KGHSH and CDR2 is LQKENI. Trimming stripped 1 base from V and 0 bases from J, with 21 bases between. The CDR3 length is 19 residues. CDR3 sequence: CASSPRRPGPFQYQETQYF. The CDR3 coding sequence is TGTGCCAGCTCACCACGAAGGCCGGGGCCGTTCCAGTACCAAGAGACCCAGTACTTC.

The J gene is TRBJ2-7, the V gene TRBV5-5; TRBD2 matches at 7 bases. J was trimmed by 5 bases and V by 2 bases; bases with no gene match: 4. From germline, CDR1 is SGHKS and CDR2 YYEKEE (reference sequence). The CDR3 covers 13 residues. CDR3 region: CASSFKSGNEQYF. The CDR3 region has the DNA TGTGCCAGCAGCTTTAAAAGCGGGAACGAGCAGTACTTC.